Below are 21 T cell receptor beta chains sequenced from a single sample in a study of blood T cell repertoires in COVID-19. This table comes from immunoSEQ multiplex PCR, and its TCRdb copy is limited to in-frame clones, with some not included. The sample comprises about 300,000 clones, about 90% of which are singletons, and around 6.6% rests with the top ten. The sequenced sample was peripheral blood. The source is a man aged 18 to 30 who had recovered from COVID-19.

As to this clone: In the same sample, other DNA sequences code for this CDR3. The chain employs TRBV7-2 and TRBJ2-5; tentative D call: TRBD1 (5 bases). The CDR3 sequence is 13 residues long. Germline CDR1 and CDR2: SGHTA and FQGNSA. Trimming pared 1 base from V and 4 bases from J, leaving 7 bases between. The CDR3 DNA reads TGTGCCAGCAGCTTAGGAAGGGGAGAGACCCAGTACTTC. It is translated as CASSLGRGETQYF.

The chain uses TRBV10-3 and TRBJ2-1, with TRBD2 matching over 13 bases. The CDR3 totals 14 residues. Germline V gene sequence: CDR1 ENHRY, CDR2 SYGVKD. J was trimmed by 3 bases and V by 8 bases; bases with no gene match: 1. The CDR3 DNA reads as TGTGCCATCCGGACTAGCGGGGGCTACAATGAGCAGTTCTTC. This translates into CAIRTSGGYNEQFF.

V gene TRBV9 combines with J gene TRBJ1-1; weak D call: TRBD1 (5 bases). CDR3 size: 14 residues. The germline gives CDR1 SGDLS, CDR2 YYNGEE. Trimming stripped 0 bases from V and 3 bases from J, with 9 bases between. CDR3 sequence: CASSVVDSYTEAFF. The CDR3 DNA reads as TGTGCCAGCAGCGTAGTTGACAGCTACACTGAAGCTTTCTTT.

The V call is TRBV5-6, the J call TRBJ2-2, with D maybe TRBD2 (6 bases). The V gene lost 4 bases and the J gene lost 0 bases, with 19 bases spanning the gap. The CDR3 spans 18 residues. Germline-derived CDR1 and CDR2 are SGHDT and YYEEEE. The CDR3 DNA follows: TGTGCCAGCAGCGGAGGGGCCAAACAAGTTACGAACACCGGGGAGCTGTTTTTT. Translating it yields CASSGGAKQVTNTGELFF.

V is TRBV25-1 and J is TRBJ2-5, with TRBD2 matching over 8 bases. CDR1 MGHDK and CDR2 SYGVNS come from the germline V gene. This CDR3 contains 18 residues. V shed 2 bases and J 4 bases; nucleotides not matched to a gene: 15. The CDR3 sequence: CASSEPRGSGRNSETQYF. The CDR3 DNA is TGTGCCAGCAGTGAACCTCGGGGGAGCGGGAGAAATTCAGAGACCCAGTACTTC.

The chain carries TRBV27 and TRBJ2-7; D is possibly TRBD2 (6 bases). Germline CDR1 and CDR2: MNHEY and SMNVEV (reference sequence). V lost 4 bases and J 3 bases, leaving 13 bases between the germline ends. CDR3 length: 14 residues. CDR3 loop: CASSSGLTVYEQYF. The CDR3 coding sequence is TGTGCCAGCAGTTCTGGACTAACAGTCTACGAGCAGTACTTC.

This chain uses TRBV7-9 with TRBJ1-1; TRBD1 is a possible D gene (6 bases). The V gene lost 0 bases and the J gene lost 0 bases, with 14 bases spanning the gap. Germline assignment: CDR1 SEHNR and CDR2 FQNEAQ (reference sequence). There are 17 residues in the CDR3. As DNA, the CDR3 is TGTGCCAGCAGCTTAGCCTCCGGGACACGAATGAACACTGAAGCTTTCTTT. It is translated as CASSLASGTRMNTEAFF.

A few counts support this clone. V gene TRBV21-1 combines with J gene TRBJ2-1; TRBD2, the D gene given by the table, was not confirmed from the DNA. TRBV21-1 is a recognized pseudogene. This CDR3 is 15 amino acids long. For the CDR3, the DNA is TGTGCCAGCAGTATCAAAGAAGGAGACCCCAATGAGCAGTTCTTC. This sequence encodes CASSIKEGDPNEQFF.

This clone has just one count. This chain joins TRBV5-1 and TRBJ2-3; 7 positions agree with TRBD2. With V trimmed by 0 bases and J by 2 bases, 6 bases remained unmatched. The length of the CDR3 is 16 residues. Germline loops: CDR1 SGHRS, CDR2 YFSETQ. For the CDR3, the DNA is TGCGCCAGCAGCTTGGGTGCGGGAGCGACCACAGATACGCAGTATTTT. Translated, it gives CASSLGAGATTDTQYF.

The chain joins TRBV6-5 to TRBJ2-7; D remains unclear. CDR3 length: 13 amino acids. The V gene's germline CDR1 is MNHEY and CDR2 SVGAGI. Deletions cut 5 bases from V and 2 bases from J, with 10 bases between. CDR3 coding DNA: TGTGCCAGCAGTCCGACACATACCTACGAGCAGTACTTC. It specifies CASSPTHTYEQYF.

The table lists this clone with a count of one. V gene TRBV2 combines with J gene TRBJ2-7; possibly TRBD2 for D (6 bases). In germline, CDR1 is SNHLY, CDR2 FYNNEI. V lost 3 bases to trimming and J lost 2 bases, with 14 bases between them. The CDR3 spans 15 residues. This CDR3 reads CASSDPTKRAYEQYF. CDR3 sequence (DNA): TGTGCCAGCAGTGACCCGACCAAGCGGGCCTACGAGCAGTACTTC.

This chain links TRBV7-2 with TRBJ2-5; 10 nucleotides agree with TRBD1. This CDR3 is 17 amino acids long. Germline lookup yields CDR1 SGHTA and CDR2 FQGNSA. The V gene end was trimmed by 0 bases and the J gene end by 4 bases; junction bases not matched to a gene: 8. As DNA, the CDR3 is TGTGCCAGCAGCTTAGCGCCCGGGAGACAGGGGGCAGAGACCCAGTACTTC. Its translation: CASSLAPGRQGAETQYF.

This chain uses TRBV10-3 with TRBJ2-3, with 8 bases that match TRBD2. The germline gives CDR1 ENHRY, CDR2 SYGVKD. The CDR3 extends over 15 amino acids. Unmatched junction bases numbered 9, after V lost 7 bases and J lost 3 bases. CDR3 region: CAINAGGASTDTQYF. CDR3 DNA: TGTGCCATCAATGCCGGGGGGGCCAGTACAGATACGCAGTATTTT.

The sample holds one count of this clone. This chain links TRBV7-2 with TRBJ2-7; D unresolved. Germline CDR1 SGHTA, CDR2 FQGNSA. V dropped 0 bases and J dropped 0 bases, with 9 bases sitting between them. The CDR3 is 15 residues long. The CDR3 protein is CASSLAGVASYEQYF. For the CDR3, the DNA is TGTGCCAGCAGCTTAGCAGGCGTAGCCTCCTACGAGCAGTACTTC.

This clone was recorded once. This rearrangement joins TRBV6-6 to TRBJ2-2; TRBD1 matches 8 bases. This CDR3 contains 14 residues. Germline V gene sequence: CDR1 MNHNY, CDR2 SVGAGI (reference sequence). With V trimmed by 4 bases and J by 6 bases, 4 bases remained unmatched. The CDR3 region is CASSSRTGPGELFF. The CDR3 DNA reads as TGTGCCAGCAGTTCCCGGACAGGGCCCGGGGAGCTGTTTTTT.

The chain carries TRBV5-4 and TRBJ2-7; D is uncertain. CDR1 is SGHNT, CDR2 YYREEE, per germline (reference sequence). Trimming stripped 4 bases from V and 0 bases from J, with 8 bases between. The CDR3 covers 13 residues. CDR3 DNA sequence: TGTGCCAGCAGCCCCCCATTCTCCTACGAGCAGTACTTC. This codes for CASSPPFSYEQYF.

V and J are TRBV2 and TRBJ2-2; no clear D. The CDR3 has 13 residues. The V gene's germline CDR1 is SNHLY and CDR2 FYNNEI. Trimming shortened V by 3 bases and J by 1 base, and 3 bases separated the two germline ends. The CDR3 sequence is CASSDKNTGELFF. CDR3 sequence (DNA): TGTGCCAGCAGTGACAAGAACACCGGGGAGCTGTTTTTT.

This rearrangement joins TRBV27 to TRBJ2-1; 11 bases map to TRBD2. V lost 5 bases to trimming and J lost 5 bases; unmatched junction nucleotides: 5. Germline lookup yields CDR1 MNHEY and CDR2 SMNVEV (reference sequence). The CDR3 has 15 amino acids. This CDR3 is CASSRGLADDNEQFF. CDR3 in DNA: TGTGCCAGCAGTAGGGGACTAGCGGACGACAATGAGCAGTTCTTC.

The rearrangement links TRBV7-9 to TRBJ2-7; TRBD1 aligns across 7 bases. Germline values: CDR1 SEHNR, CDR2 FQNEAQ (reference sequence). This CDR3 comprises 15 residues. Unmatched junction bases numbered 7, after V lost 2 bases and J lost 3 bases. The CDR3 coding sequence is TGTGCCAGCAGCTTATTTGGGACAGATTACTACGAGCAGTACTTC. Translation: CASSLFGTDYYEQYF.

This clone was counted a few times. As DNA, the CDR3 is TGTGCCAGCAGCCAGGACAGGGCCTCTGGAAACACCATATATTTT. Its translation: CASSQDRASGNTIYF. The rearrangement joins TRBV5-6 to TRBJ1-3; 8 positions agree with TRBD1. The junction had 3 bases not matched to a gene; V was cut back by 4 bases and J by 0 bases. CDR1 SGHDT and CDR2 YYEEEE come from the germline V gene. CDR3 length equals 15 residues.

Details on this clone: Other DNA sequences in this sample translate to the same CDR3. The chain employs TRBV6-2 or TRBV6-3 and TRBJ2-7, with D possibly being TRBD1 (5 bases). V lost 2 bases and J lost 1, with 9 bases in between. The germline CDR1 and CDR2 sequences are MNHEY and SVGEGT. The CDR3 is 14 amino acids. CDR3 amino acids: CASSYGQGSYEQYF. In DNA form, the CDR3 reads TGTGCCAGCAGTTACGGGCAGGGTTCCTACGAGCAGTACTTC.